Below are 25 T cell receptor beta chains sequenced from a single sample in a study of beta chain features in type 1 diabetes. Sequenced material consisted of expressed TCRB transcripts (all of the isolated RNA was reverse transcribed). Method: immunoSEQ multiplex PCR; TCRdb's copy keeps in-frame clones and lacks some. The sample lists some 99,000 clones; less than 40% were seen once. Specimen: stem cell memory CD4+ T cells from blood. All receptors come from a woman under 30 in good health.

This clone appeared a single time. This chain connects TRBV15 to TRBJ2-3; no clear D. The germline V and J ends were trimmed by 0 bases and 10 bases, with 14 bases remaining between them. CDR1 LNHNV and CDR2 YYDKDF come from the germline V gene (reference sequence). The CDR3 sequence is 14 residues long. CDR3 region: CATSRDPTRIPQYF. The CDR3 DNA follows: TGTGCCACCAGCAGAGATCCCACTCGCATTCCGCAGTATTTT. Using reference TRBV15 and TRBJ2-3 for the parts outside the CDR3, the full variable domain is DAMVIQNPRYQVTQFGKPVTLSCSQTLNHNVMYWYQQKSSQAPKLLFHYYDKDFNNEADTPDNFQSRRPNTSFCFLDIRSPGLGDTAMYLCATSRDPTRIPQYFGPGTRLTVL.

The genes are TRBV6-1 and TRBJ2-7; perhaps TRBD2 as D (6 bases). CDR3 size: 13 residues. In germline, CDR1 is MNHNS, CDR2 SASEGT. V was trimmed by 7 bases and J by 5 bases, leaving 15 bases between them. The CDR3 DNA sequence: TGTGCCAGCAAGGGGACTGTTCAGCACGAGCAGTACTTC. This encodes CASKGTVQHEQYF.

This clone has only a few counts. The rearrangement links TRBV2 to TRBJ1-1, with 7 bases aligning to TRBD1. Germline CDR1 SNHLY, CDR2 FYNNEI. V was clipped by 10 bases and J by 2 bases; unmatched bases: 7. The CDR3 extends over 13 amino acids. CDR3 sequence: CAKRGTANTEAFF. The CDR3 DNA is TGTGCCAAGCGGGGGACAGCAAACACTGAAGCTTTCTTT. Combining the CDR3 with reference TRBV2 and TRBJ1-1 gives the whole variable domain EPEVTQTPSHQVTQMGQEVILRCVPISNHLYFYWYRQILGQKVEFLVSFYNNEISEKSEIFDDQFSVERPDGSNFTLKIRSTKLEDSAMYFCAKRGTANTEAFFGQGTRLTVV.

V gene TRBV11-2 combines with J gene TRBJ2-1; 8 positions match TRBD2. V gave up 5 bases and J gave up 7 bases; unmatched junction bases: 13. CDR3 size: 16 residues. Germline lookup yields CDR1 SGHAT and CDR2 FQNNGV. As DNA, the CDR3 is TGTGCCAGCAGCCCTCCGGGACTAGTGGGGAGGAATGAGCAGTTCTTC. It translates to CASSPPGLVGRNEQFF.

The gene calls are TRBV7-8 and TRBJ2-2, with 7 nucleotides matching TRBD1. V lost 7 bases, J lost 5 bases, and 10 bases stayed unmatched. The CDR3 loop spans 15 amino acids. Germline V gene sequence: CDR1 SGHVS, CDR2 FQNEAQ. The DNA of the CDR3 is TGTGCCAGCACCTCCTACAGGGGAAGGACCGGGGAGCTGTTTTTT. The encoded protein is CASTSYRGRTGELFF.

This clone was picked up a small number of times. The chain uses TRBV7-9 and TRBJ2-1; 10 nucleotides align to TRBD2. Germline lookup yields CDR1 SEHNR and CDR2 FQNEAQ (reference sequence). This CDR3 is 17 amino acids long. The trim removed 5 bases at V and 5 bases at J, leaving 12 bases unmatched. CDR3 region: CASSPHALAGDHNEQFF. The CDR3 coding sequence is TGTGCCAGCAGCCCGCATGCCCTAGCGGGAGATCACAATGAGCAGTTCTTC.

This chain joins TRBV5-1 and TRBJ2-7, with TRBD1 matching 8 bases. This CDR3 contains 13 residues. Trimming removed 5 bases from V and 0 bases from J; junction bases left unmatched: 1. The germline gives CDR1 SGHRS, CDR2 YFSETQ. CDR3 sequence reads: CASRDRASYEQYF. In DNA, the CDR3 is TGCGCCAGCAGGGACAGGGCCTCCTACGAGCAGTACTTC.

The chain links TRBV10-3 to TRBJ1-3, with D uncertain. The germline V gene encodes CDR1 ENHRY and CDR2 SYGVKD. The germline V and J ends were trimmed by 8 bases and 4 bases, with 9 bases remaining between them. This CDR3 contains 12 residues. CDR3 residues: CAIAGFGNTIYF. The CDR3 DNA reads TGTGCCATCGCGGGGTTCGGAAACACCATATATTTT.

This clone turned up a few times. The J gene is TRBJ2-7, the V gene TRBV4-2; TRBD2 aligns across 9 bases. Germline V gives CDR1 LGHNA, CDR2 YNFKEQ. Trimming took 1 base from V and 4 from J; bases not matched to a gene: 20. The CDR3 consists of 20 residues. CDR3 sequence reads: CASSQVSLAGSLVGGYEQYF. In DNA form, the CDR3 reads TGTGCCAGCAGCCAAGTGAGCCTAGCGGGATCTCTGGTAGGTGGGTACGAGCAGTACTTC.

The rearrangement uses TRBV5-4 and TRBJ2-5; maybe TRBD1 (5 bases). Per germline, CDR1 SGHNT and CDR2 YYREEE (reference sequence). Trimming cost V 3 bases and J 4 bases, with 13 bases left between them. This CDR3 is built from 14 residues. The CDR3 nucleotides read TGTGCCAGCAGCTGGGGCCGTGGAACAGAGACCCAGTACTTC. Translated: CASSWGRGTETQYF. Full variable domain (remainder filled in from reference TRBV5-4 and TRBJ2-5): ETGVTQSPTHLIKTRGQQVTLRCSSQSGHNTVSWYQQALGQGPQFIFQYYREEENGRGNFPPRFSGLQFPNYSSELNVNALELDDSALYLCASSWGRGTETQYFGPGTRLLVL.

A single count supports this clone. V usage is TRBV6-1 and J usage is TRBJ1-1; 7 nucleotides align to TRBD1. The CDR3 spans 13 residues. Germline loops: CDR1 MNHNS, CDR2 SASEGT. V dropped 1 base and J dropped 11; count of bases not matched to a gene: 7. DNA for the CDR3: TGTGCCAGCAGTGAAGTTATTGTGGGACAGGCTTTCTTT. It codes for CASSEVIVGQAFF.

There are many counts of this clone. The CDR3 DNA is TGTGCCAGCAGCCTGGCGGGGGGCAATCAGCCCCAGCATTTT. Protein: CASSLAGGNQPQHF. The J gene is TRBJ1-5, the V gene TRBV7-2; maybe TRBD1 (5 bases). V lost 5 bases, J lost 2 bases, and 10 bases lay in between. This CDR3 contains 14 residues. Germline V gene lookup returns CDR1 SGHTA and CDR2 FQGNSA.

The CDR3 DNA follows: TGTGCCAGCAGTCGGGACAGGGGGATAGATACGCAGTATTTT. Protein product: CASSRDRGIDTQYF. The V gene is TRBV2, the J gene TRBJ2-3, with 11 bases aligning to TRBD1. V lost 5 bases and J lost 5; bases outside the gene matches: 3. The CDR3 covers 14 residues. CDR1 and CDR2 (germline): SNHLY, FYNNEI.

The J gene is TRBJ2-1, the V gene TRBV2, with 7 bases lining up with TRBD2. The CDR3 totals 17 residues. Germline V gene data show CDR1 as SNHLY and CDR2 as FYNNEI. J gave up 2 bases and V 4 bases, and 11 bases lay outside the gene matches. The CDR3 DNA reads TGTGCCAGCAGTGGGACTAGGGGCCTGGGGACCTACAATGAGCAGTTCTTC. Protein product: CASSGTRGLGTYNEQFF.

J is TRBJ2-7 and V is TRBV14; D ambiguous. Germline CDR1 reads SGHDN; CDR2 reads FVKESK. V lost 0 bases to trimming and J lost 9 bases, with 9 bases between them. The CDR3 totals 12 residues. CDR3: CASSQEELWQYF. The CDR3 coding sequence is TGTGCCAGCAGCCAAGAGGAGCTATGGCAGTACTTC.

The chain uses TRBV29-1 and TRBJ1-2; D gene unclear. Trimming shortened V by 2 bases and J by 6 bases, and 13 bases separated the two germline ends. Germline lookup yields CDR1 SQVTM and CDR2 ANQGSEA. This CDR3 is 13 amino acids long. The CDR3 region has the DNA TGCAGCGTTGAACGGGTTGTCGGGAATGGCTACACCTTC. Translation gives CSVERVVGNGYTF.

This clone has more than one count but fewer than ten. V is TRBV4-2 and J is TRBJ1-2; D gene ambiguous. Looked up from germline, CDR1 is LGHNA and CDR2 is YNFKEQ. Trimming shortened V by 0 bases and J by 1 base, and 9 bases separated the two germline ends. The CDR3 covers 15 residues. CDR3 nucleotide sequence: TGTGCCAGCAGCCAAGATTACAGACATAACTATGGCTACACCTTC. Its protein product is CASSQDYRHNYGYTF.

In this sample, this clone turned up a few times. CDR3 sequence (DNA): TGTGCCAGCTCACCACCGTCCAGGGGGCTAGGAAATGAGCAGTTCTTC. Its protein is CASSPPSRGLGNEQFF. V and J are TRBV18 and TRBJ2-1, with TRBD1 identical over 8 bases. With V trimmed by 0 bases and J by 7 bases, 8 bases remained unmatched. Germline loops: CDR1 KGHSH, CDR2 LQKENI. The CDR3 length is 16 residues. The variable domain in full, completed from reference TRBV18 and TRBJ2-1, reads NAGVMQNPRHLVRRRGQEARLRCSPMKGHSHVYWYRQLPEEGLKFMVYLQKENIIDESGMPKERFSAEFPKEGPSILRIQQVVRGDSAAYFCASSPPSRGLGNEQFFGPGTRLTVL.

This clone was counted a few times. The V and J genes are TRBV15 and TRBJ1-5; 8 nucleotides align to TRBD1. The J segment lost 1 base and the V segment lost 8 bases, leaving 10 bases of the junction unmatched. CDR3 length: 16 amino acids. The germline V gene has CDR1 LNHNV and CDR2 YYDKDF (reference sequence). The CDR3 sequence is CATGLGTGTSNQPQHF. The CDR3, as DNA: TGTGCCACCGGGCTTGGGACAGGCACCAGCAATCAGCCCCAGCATTTT.

The chain is built from TRBV5-1 and TRBJ2-7; D remains unclear. The CDR3 has 14 residues. V was shortened by 0 bases and J by 2 bases, with 9 bases between the two germline ends. Germline V gene lookup returns CDR1 SGHRS and CDR2 YFSETQ. The CDR3 spells CASSLAGGPYEQYF. The CDR3 DNA follows: TGCGCCAGCAGCTTGGCTGGCGGTCCCTACGAGCAGTACTTC.

This chain uses TRBV2 with TRBJ1-1, with a tentative D call TRBD1 (5 bases). Germline-derived CDR1 and CDR2 are SNHLY and FYNNEI. The CDR3 is made up of 15 amino acids. Between the trimmed V and J ends, which lost 5 bases and 2 bases, there was a span of 15 bases. CDR3 amino acids: CASSRRRVANTEAFF. In nucleotides, the CDR3 is TGTGCCAGCAGTAGACGCAGGGTTGCAAACACTGAAGCTTTCTTT.

This chain links TRBV12-5 with TRBJ1-5, with TRBD1 matching 7 bases. This CDR3 contains 18 residues. CDR1 and CDR2 from the germline V gene are LGHNT and FRNRAP. After removal of 6 bases from V and 0 bases from J, the junction contained 14 bases not matched to a gene. The CDR3 DNA sequence: TGTGCTAGTGGCTCCCCCCAAGACAGGGTGAATAGCAATCAGCCCCAGCATTTT. The encoded protein is CASGSPQDRVNSNQPQHF.

The chain links TRBV29-1 to TRBJ1-2; perhaps TRBD1 as D (6 bases). Trimming shortened V by 4 bases and J by 2 bases, and 14 bases separated the two germline ends. The CDR3 consists of 14 residues. Germline CDR1 and CDR2: SQVTM and ANQGSEA. The CDR3 sequence: CSVGQGTVNYGYTF. CDR3 sequence (DNA): TGCAGCGTTGGCCAGGGGACCGTAAACTATGGCTACACCTTC.

This clone came up a few times. This chain links TRBV13 with TRBJ1-3; a possible D gene is TRBD1 (5 bases). The CDR3 runs to 14 residues. The ends were cut back, 2 bases at V and 4 bases at J, with 9 bases in the middle. Germline V lookup: CDR1 PRHDT, CDR2 FYEKMQ (reference sequence). The CDR3 reads CASSLRTKGNTIYF. The CDR3 region has the DNA TGTGCCAGCAGCTTAAGGACAAAAGGAAACACCATATATTTT.

The chain combines TRBV5-4 with TRBJ2-3; the match to TRBD2 covers 11 bases. The V gene end was trimmed by 2 bases and the J gene end by 7 bases; junction bases not matched to a gene: 6. CDR1 SGHNT and CDR2 YYREEE come from the germline V gene (reference sequence). The CDR3 extends over 15 amino acids. The chain's CDR3 is CASSLTSGGWYTQYF. The CDR3 DNA reads as TGTGCCAGCAGCTTAACTAGCGGGGGCTGGTATACGCAGTATTTT. Full variable domain (remainder filled in from reference TRBV5-4 and TRBJ2-3): ETGVTQSPTHLIKTRGQQVTLRCSSQSGHNTVSWYQQALGQGPQFIFQYYREEENGRGNFPPRFSGLQFPNYSSELNVNALELDDSALYLCASSLTSGGWYTQYFGPGTRLTVL.